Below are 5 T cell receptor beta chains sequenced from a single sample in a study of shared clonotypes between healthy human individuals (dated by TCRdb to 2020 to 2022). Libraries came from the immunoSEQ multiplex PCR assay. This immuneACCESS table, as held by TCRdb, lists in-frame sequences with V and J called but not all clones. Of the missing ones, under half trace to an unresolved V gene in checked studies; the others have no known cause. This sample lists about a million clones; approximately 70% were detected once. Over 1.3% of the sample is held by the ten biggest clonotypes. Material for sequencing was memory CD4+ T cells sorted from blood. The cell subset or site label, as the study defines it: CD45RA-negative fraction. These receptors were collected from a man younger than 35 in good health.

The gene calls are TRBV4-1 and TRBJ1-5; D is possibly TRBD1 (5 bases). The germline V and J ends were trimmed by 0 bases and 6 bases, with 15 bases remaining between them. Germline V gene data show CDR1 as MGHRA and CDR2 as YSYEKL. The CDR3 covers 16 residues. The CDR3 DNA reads TGCGCCAGCAGCCAAGATGCAGGGCGGACGGGTCAGCCCCAGCATTTT. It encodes CASSQDAGRTGQPQHF.

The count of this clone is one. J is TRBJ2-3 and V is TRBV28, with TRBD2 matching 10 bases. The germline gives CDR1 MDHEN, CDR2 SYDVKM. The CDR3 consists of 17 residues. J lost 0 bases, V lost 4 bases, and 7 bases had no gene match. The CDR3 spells CASSSLGAGGSTDTQYF. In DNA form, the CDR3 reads TGTGCCAGCAGTTCCCTTGGAGCGGGGGGGAGCACAGATACGCAGTATTTT.

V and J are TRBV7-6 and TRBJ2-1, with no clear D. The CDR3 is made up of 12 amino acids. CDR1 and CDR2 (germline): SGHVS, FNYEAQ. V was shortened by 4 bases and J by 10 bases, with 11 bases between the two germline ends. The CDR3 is CASSSLAGEQFF. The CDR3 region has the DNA TGTGCCAGCAGCTCCTTAGCTGGCGAGCAGTTCTTC.

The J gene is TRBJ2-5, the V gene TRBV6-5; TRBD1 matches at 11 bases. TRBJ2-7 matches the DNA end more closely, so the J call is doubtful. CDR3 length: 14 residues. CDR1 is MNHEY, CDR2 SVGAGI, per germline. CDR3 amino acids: CASSYGQGAYEQYF. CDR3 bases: TGTGCCAGCAGTTATGGACAGGGGGCATACGAGCAGTACTTC.

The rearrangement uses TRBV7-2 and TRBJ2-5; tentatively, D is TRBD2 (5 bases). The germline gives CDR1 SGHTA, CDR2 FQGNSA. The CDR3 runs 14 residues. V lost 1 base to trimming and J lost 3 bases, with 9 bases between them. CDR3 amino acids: CASSLGAAKETQYF. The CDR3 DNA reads TGTGCCAGCAGCTTAGGAGCGGCTAAAGAGACCCAGTACTTC.